These 5 T cell receptor beta chains were all obtained from the same sample, sequenced in a study of blood T cell repertoires in COVID-19 (dated by TCRdb to 2020 to 2021). The method behind the library was the immunoSEQ multiplex PCR assay. TCRdb took over this immuneACCESS table, retaining in-frame rearrangements with V and J assigned. Such tables are incomplete; in checked studies, under half of the missing clones stem from an unresolved V gene, and the remainder is unexplained. This sample lists 40,000 or so clones; roughly 85% were detected once. The ten largest clones add up to 8.5% to 10% of the sample. The sequencing input was peripheral blood. These receptors all come from a human donor in a cohort sampled during active COVID-19.

The rearrangement uses TRBV6-6 and TRBJ1-2, with 7 bases matching TRBD1. After removal of 5 bases from V and 4 bases from J, the junction contained 10 bases not matched to a gene. The CDR3 consists of 15 residues. Germline loops: CDR1 MNHNY, CDR2 SVGAGI (reference sequence). CDR3 protein: CASSPSEGGSYGYTF. The CDR3 coding sequence is TGTGCCAGCAGTCCCTCGGAAGGGGGCTCCTATGGCTACACCTTC.

This chain joins TRBV5-1 and TRBJ2-5, with TRBD2 identical over 10 bases. Germline V gene sequence: CDR1 SGHRS, CDR2 YFSETQ. J gave up 0 bases and V 7 bases, and 9 bases lay outside the gene matches. This CDR3 is 16 amino acids long. This chain's CDR3 is CASRRLAGAYQETQYF. Written as DNA, the CDR3 is TGCGCCAGCCGACGCCTAGCGGGGGCGTACCAAGAGACCCAGTACTTC.

This clone was detected only once. This rearrangement joins TRBV7-2 to TRBJ2-2; 9 bases agree with TRBD2. Trimming cost V 5 bases and J 6 bases; bases outside gene matches: 10. This CDR3 is built from 16 residues. Germline V gene sequence: CDR1 SGHTA, CDR2 FQGNSA. CDR3 residues: CASSALGGRAAGELFF. CDR3 nucleotide sequence: TGTGCCAGCAGCGCTCTTGGCGGGAGGGCCGCCGGGGAGCTGTTTTTT.

Notes on this clone: This same CDR3 is encoded by further DNA sequences in the sample. The chain couples TRBV7-8 to TRBJ1-6, with TRBD1 identical over 10 bases. Germline V CDR1 and CDR2: SGHVS, FQNEAQ. Germline trimming cut 3 bases from V and 10 bases from J; bases unmatched to any gene: 3. CDR3 length: 14 amino acids. CDR3 in amino acids: CASSLGQGSSPLHF. For the CDR3, the DNA is TGTGCCAGCAGCTTGGGACAGGGGTCCTCACCCCTCCACTTT.

A word on this clone: The same CDR3 can be traced to other DNA sequences in this sample. The chain carries TRBV24-1 and TRBJ1-5; the D is unclear. Trimming pared 1 base from V and 7 bases from J, leaving 7 bases between. In germline, CDR1 is KGHDR, CDR2 SFDVKD. The CDR3 length is 13 residues. The CDR3 nucleotides are TGTGCCACCAGTGATTTCCCGGGGCAGCCCCAGCATTTT. This codes for CATSDFPGQPQHF.